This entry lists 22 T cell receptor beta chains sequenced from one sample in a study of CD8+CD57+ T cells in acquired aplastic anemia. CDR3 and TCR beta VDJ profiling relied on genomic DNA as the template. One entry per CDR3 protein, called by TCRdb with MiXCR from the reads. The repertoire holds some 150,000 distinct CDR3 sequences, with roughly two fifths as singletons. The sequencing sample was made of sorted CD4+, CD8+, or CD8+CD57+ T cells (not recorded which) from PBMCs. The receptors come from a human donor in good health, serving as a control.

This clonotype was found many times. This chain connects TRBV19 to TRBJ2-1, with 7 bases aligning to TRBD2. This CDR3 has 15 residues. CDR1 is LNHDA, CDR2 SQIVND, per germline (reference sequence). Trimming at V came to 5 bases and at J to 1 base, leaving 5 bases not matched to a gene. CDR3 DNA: TGTGCCAGTAGTGATAGCGGGCATTCCTACAATGAGCAGTTCTTC. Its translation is CASSDSGHSYNEQFF.

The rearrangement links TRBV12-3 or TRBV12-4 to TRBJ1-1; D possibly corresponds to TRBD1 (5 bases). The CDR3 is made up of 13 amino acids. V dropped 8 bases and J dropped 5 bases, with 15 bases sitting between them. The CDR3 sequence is CASLSGGGTEAFF. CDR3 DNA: TGTGCCAGCCTTTCGGGGGGGGGTACTGAAGCTTTCTTT.

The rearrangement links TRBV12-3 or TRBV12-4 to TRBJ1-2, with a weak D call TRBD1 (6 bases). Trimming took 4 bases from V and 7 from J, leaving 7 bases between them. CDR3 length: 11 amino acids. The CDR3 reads CASSSRGGYTF. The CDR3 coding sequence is TGTGCCAGCAGTTCCAGGGGTGGCTACACCTTC.

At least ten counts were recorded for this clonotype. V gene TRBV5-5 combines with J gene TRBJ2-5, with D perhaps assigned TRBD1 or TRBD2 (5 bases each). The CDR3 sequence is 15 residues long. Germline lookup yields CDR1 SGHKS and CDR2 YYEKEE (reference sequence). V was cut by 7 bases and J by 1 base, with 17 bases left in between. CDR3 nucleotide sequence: TGTGCCAGCCACTCTTCGGGGCGCCGCCAAGAGACCCAGTACTTC. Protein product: CASHSSGRRQETQYF.

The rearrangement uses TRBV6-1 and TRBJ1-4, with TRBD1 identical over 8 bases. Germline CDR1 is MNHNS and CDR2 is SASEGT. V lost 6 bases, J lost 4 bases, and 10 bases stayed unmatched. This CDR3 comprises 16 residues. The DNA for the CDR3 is TGTGCCAGCAGGACCGCCGGGACAGGACATAATGAAAAACTGTTTTTT. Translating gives CASRTAGTGHNEKLFF.

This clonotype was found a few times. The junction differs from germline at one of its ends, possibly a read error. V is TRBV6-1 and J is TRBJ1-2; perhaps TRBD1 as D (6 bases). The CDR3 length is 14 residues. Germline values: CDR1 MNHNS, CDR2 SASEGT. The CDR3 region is CACSPPDSIYGYTF. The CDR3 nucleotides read TGTGCCTGCAGTCCTCCGGACAGTATATATGGCTACACCTTC.

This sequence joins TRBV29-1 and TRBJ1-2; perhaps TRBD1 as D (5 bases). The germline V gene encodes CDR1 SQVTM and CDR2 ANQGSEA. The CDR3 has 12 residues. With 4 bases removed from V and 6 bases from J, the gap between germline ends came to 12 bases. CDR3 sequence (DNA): TGCAGCGTTGGCGGGGGTAGGAATGGCTACACCTTC. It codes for CSVGGGRNGYTF.

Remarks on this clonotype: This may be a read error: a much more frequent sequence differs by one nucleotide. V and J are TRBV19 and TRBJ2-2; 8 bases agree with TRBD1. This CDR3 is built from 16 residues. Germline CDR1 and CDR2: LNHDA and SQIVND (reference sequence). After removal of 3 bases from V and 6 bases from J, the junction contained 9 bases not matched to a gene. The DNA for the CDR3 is TGTGCCAGTAGTATTGCCAGGGGGCGGCTCGCCGGGGAGCTGTTTTTT. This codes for CASSIARGRLAGELFF.

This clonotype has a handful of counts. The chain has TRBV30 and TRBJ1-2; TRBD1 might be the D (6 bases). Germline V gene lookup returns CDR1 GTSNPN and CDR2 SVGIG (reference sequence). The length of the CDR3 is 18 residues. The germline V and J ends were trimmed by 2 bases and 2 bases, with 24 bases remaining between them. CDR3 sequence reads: CAWSSSGHEILINYGYTF. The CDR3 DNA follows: TGTGCCTGGAGTTCGTCGGGACACGAGATACTAATAAACTATGGCTACACCTTC.

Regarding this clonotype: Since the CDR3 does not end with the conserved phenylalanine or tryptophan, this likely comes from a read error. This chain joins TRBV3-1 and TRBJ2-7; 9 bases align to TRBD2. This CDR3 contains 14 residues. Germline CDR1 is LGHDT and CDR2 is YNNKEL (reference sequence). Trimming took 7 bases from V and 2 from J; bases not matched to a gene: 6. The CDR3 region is CASTPRGRAYEQYL. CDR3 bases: TGTGCCAGCACCCCGCGCGGGAGGGCCTACGAGCAGTACCTC.

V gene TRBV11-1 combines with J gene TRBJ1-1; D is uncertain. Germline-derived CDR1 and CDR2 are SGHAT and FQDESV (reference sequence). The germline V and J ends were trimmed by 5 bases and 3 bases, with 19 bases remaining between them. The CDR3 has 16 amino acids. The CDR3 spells CASSPRLGQAHTEAFF. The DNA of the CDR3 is TGTGCCAGCAGCCCCAGGCTTGGGCAGGCTCACACTGAAGCTTTCTTT.

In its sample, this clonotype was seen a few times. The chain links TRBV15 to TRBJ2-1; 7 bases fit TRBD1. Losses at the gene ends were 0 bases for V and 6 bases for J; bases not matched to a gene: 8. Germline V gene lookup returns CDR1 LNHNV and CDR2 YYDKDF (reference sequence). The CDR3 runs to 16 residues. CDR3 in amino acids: CATSRDLGGRVNEQFF. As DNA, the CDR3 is TGTGCCACCAGCAGAGATTTAGGGGGCAGGGTCAATGAGCAGTTCTTC.

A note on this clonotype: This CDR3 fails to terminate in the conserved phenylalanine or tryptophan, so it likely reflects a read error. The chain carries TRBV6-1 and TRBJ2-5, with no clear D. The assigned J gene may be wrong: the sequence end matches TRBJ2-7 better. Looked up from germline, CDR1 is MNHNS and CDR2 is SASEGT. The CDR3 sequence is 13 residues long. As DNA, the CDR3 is TGTGCCAGCAGGGCCGGAGCTCAGTACGAGCAGTACCTC. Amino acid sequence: CASRAGAQYEQYL.

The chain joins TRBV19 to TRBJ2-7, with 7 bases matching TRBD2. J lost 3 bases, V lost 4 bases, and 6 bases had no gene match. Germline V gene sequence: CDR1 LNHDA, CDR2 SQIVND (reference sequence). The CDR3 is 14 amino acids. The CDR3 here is CASSTSAGSYEQYF. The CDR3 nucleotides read TGTGCCAGTAGTACCTCAGCGGGGAGCTACGAGCAGTACTTC.

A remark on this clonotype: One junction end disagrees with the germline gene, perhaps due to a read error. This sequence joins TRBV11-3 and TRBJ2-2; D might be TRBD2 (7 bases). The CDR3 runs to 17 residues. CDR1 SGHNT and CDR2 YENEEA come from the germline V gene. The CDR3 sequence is CASSGVGGPADTGELFF. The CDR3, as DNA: TGCGCCAGCAGCGGGGTCGGGGGGCCTGCAGATACCGGGGAGCTGTTTTTT.

The CDR3 sequence: CSARDFRTGGNTGELFF. CDR3 DNA sequence: TGCAGTGCTAGAGATTTCCGGACAGGGGGAAACACCGGGGAGCTGTTTTTT. The V gene is TRBV20-1, the J gene TRBJ2-2, with 10 bases matching TRBD1. Per germline, CDR1 DFQATT and CDR2 SNEGSKA (reference sequence). The CDR3 consists of 17 residues. The V gene end was trimmed by 0 bases and the J gene end by 2 bases; junction bases not matched to a gene: 6.

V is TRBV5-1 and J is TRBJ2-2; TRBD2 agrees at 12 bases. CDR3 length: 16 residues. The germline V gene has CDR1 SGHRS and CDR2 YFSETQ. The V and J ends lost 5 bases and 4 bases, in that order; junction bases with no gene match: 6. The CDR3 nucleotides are TGCGCCAGCAGTATGACTAGCGGGGGATTCACCGGGGAGCTGTTTTTT. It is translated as CASSMTSGGFTGELFF.

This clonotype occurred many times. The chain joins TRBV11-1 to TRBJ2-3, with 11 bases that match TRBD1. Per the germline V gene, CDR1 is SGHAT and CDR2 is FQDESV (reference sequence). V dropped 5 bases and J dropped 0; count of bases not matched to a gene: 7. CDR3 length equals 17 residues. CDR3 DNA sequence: TGTGCCAGCAGCACCGGGACAGGGGGGGGGAGCACAGATACGCAGTATTTT. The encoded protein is CASSTGTGGGSTDTQYF. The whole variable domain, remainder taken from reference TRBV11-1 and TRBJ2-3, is EAEVAQSPRYKITEKSQAVAFWCDPISGHATLYWYRQILGQGPELLVQFQDESVVDDSQLPKDRFSAERLKGVDSTLKIQPAELGDSAMYLCASSTGTGGGSTDTQYFGPGTRLTVL.

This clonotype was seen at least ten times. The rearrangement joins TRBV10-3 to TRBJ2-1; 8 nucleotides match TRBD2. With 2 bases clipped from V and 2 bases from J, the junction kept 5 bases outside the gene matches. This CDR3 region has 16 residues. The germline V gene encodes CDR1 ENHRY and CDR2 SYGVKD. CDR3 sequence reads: CAISEGSGEPYNEQFF. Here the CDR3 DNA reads TGTGCCATCAGTGAGGGTAGCGGGGAACCCTACAATGAGCAGTTCTTC.

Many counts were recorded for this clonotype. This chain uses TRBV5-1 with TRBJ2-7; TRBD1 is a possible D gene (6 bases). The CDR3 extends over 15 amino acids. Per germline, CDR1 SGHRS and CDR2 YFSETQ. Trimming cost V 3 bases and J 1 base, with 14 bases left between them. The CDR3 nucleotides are TGCGCCAGCAGCTCATATTACGGACAGTCCTACGAGCAGTACTTC. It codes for CASSSYYGQSYEQYF.

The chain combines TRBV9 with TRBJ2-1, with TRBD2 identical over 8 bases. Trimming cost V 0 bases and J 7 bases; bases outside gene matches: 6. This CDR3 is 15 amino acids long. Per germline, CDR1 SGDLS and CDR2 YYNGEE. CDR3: CASSVGSGELNEQFF. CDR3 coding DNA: TGTGCCAGCAGCGTAGGTAGCGGGGAATTAAATGAGCAGTTCTTC.

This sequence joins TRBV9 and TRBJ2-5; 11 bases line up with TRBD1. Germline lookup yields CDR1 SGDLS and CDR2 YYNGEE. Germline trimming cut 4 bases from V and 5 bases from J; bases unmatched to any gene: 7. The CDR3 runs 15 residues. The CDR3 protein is CASSRGQGADETQYF. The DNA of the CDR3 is TGTGCCAGCAGCCGAGGACAGGGGGCGGATGAGACCCAGTACTTC.